A selection of T cell receptor beta chains follows, all from one sample in a study of shared clonotypes between healthy human individuals. Assay: immunoSEQ multiplex PCR; the TCRdb copy retains only in-frame clones and omits some. This table holds around 610,000 clones, approximately 96% found once. Specimen: naive CD8+ T cells sorted from blood. These TCRs come from a woman aged 25 to 39 in good health. CDR3s include the opening cysteine and the closing phenylalanine or tryptophan. Fields, in order: J gene, V gene, clone size, D gene, CDR3 protein. A D gene is named only where the DNA matches it firmly. Clone size is given for some rows only: seen once, a few or many times, or a class if the clone is expanded.

J gene: TRBJ2-5; V gene: TRBV25-1; clone size: once; D gene: -; CDR3 protein: CASSNGAGEETQYF
J gene: TRBJ2-2; V gene: TRBV4-1; clone size: -; D gene: TRBD2; CDR3 protein: CASSQGTSGRELFF
J gene: TRBJ1-4; V gene: TRBV19; clone size: -; D gene: -; CDR3 protein: CASSLGGHNEKLFF
J gene: TRBJ2-7; V gene: TRBV5-6; clone size: -; D gene: -; CDR3 protein: CASSSEISYEQYF
J gene: TRBJ2-1; V gene: TRBV5-8; clone size: -; D gene: TRBD2; CDR3 protein: CASSLEGLAYEQFF
J gene: TRBJ2-2; V gene: TRBV10-3; clone size: -; D gene: TRBD2; CDR3 protein: CAISSYKGTSGVNTGELFF
J gene: TRBJ1-4; V gene: TRBV4-1; clone size: -; D gene: TRBD1; CDR3 protein: CASSQVPVQGMTNEKLFF
J gene: TRBJ2-3; V gene: TRBV6-6; clone size: -; D gene: -; CDR3 protein: CASSPSVADTQYF
J gene: TRBJ2-5; V gene: TRBV2; clone size: -; D gene: TRBD2; CDR3 protein: CASSGLAGAVETQYF
J gene: TRBJ1-2; V gene: TRBV19; clone size: -; D gene: -; CDR3 protein: CASSIDLWETYGYTF
J gene: TRBJ2-7; V gene: TRBV5-6; clone size: -; D gene: -; CDR3 protein: CASSFAHRHEQYF
J gene: TRBJ2-3; V gene: TRBV11-2; clone size: -; D gene: -; CDR3 protein: CASSLRVASTDTQYF
J gene: TRBJ2-7; V gene: TRBV30; clone size: -; D gene: TRBD2; CDR3 protein: CACRLAGSYEQYF
J gene: TRBJ2-6; V gene: TRBV19; clone size: -; D gene: -; CDR3 protein: CASSIQKYYSGANVLTF
J gene: TRBJ2-1; V gene: TRBV7-6; clone size: once; D gene: -; CDR3 protein: CASSFDRSSYNEQFF
J gene: TRBJ2-7; V gene: TRBV13; clone size: -; D gene: TRBD2; CDR3 protein: CASSFLAGGIHEQYF